Each of the 27 T cell receptor beta chains below was sequenced from the same sample in a study of blood T cell repertoires in COVID-19. Some clones are missing from TCRdb's copy, which holds only in-frame ones; the method was immunoSEQ multiplex PCR. This table holds around 72,000 clones, approximately 91% found once. Sequencing input: peripheral blood. The receptors originated from a man over 45 with acute or convalescent COVID-19.

Only one count was recorded for this clone. DNA for the CDR3: TGTGCCAGCAGTCCTTACAGGGGAGTTGGGGAGACCCAGTACTTC. This codes for CASSPYRGVGETQYF. The genes are TRBV6-5 and TRBJ2-5, with 7 bases fitting TRBD1. V trimming: 5 bases; J trimming: 5 bases; junction bases outside the gene matches: 11. The CDR3 covers 15 residues. Germline-derived CDR1 and CDR2 are MNHEY and SVGAGI.

The chain is built from TRBV27 and TRBJ1-2; TRBD1 is a possible D gene (6 bases). Trimming took 5 bases from V and 2 from J, leaving 12 bases between them. The germline gives CDR1 MNHEY, CDR2 SMNVEV (reference sequence). The CDR3 is 14 residues long. The CDR3 loop is CASSPGVPNYGYTF. Written as DNA, the CDR3 is TGTGCCAGCAGTCCAGGGGTTCCCAACTATGGCTACACCTTC.

The chain combines TRBV19 with TRBJ1-5, with 8 bases matching TRBD1. CDR1 is LNHDA, CDR2 SQIVND, per germline (reference sequence). The CDR3 consists of 14 residues. V lost 5 bases to trimming and J lost 5 bases; unmatched junction nucleotides: 5. As DNA, the CDR3 is TGTGCCAGTAGTTCCATGACAGGGGATCAGCCCCAGCATTTT. It codes for CASSSMTGDQPQHF. Full variable domain (remainder filled in from reference TRBV19 and TRBJ1-5): DGGITQSPKYLFRKEGQNVTLSCEQNLNHDAMYWYRQDPGQGLRLIYYSQIVNDFQKGDIAEGYSVSREKKESFPLTVTSAQKNPTAFYLCASSSMTGDQPQHFGDGTRLSIL.

This clone showed up just a few times. The rearrangement links TRBV30 to TRBJ1-6; 7 nucleotides align to TRBD1. Germline assignment: CDR1 GTSNPN and CDR2 SVGIG (reference sequence). The CDR3 extends over 13 amino acids. The junction had 1 base not matched to a gene; V was cut back by 5 bases and J by 3 bases. The CDR3 protein is CAWDRDYNSPLHF. CDR3 nucleotide sequence: TGTGCCTGGGACAGGGACTATAATTCACCCCTCCACTTT.

This clone was recorded once. The gene calls are TRBV6-5 and TRBJ2-5; TRBD2 might be the D (6 bases). CDR3 size: 15 residues. From germline, CDR1 is MNHEY and CDR2 SVGAGI. V gave up 0 bases and J gave up 4 bases, with 12 bases separating them. The CDR3 sequence: CASSYSAGPSETQYF. CDR3 in DNA: TGTGCCAGCAGTTACTCGGCGGGACCCTCAGAGACCCAGTACTTC.

This clone was seen just once. The CDR3 sequence is CSASQERGDYNEQFF. CDR3 DNA: TGCAGTGCTAGTCAGGAGCGGGGGGACTACAATGAGCAGTTCTTC. The V and J genes are TRBV20-1 and TRBJ2-1, with 9 bases matching TRBD2. The V gene end was trimmed by 3 bases and the J gene end by 3 bases; junction bases not matched to a gene: 6. The germline CDR1 and CDR2 sequences are DFQATT and SNEGSKA (reference sequence). The CDR3 loop spans 15 amino acids.

This sequence joins TRBV7-2 and TRBJ2-5; tentatively, D is TRBD2 (7 bases). V gave up 6 bases and J gave up 5 bases, with 19 bases separating them. The CDR3 contains 15 residues. Germline V gives CDR1 SGHTA, CDR2 FQGNSA. The CDR3 sequence: CASSYGGGVLETQYF. The DNA of the CDR3 is TGTGCCAGCAGTTATGGAGGGGGGGTGCTCGAGACCCAGTACTTC.

The rearrangement joins TRBV18 to TRBJ1-2, with TRBD1 identical over 11 bases. The germline V gene encodes CDR1 KGHSH and CDR2 LQKENI. This CDR3 comprises 13 residues. With V trimmed by 3 bases and J by 8 bases, 2 bases remained unmatched. CDR3 sequence reads: CASSPDRGHGYTF. DNA of the CDR3: TGTGCCAGCTCACCGGACAGGGGGCACGGCTACACCTTC.

The chain couples TRBV6-5 to TRBJ2-7; TRBD1 aligns across 8 bases. The V gene's germline CDR1 is MNHEY and CDR2 SVGAGI. This CDR3 has 12 amino acids. With V trimmed by 6 bases and J by 6 bases, 4 bases remained unmatched. The CDR3 loop reads CASSRTGSEQYF. The CDR3 DNA reads as TGTGCCAGCAGCCGGACAGGGTCCGAGCAGTACTTC.

This clone appeared once. The V and J genes are TRBV9 and TRBJ2-7; D not certain. Germline CDR1 and CDR2: SGDLS and YYNGEE. V lost 0 bases and J 2 bases, leaving 12 bases between the germline ends. The CDR3 totals 15 residues. Here the CDR3 reads CASSVDSQATYEQYF. In nucleotides, the CDR3 is TGTGCCAGCAGCGTAGATAGTCAGGCCACCTACGAGCAGTACTTC.

A few counts support this clone. This rearrangement joins TRBV2 to TRBJ1-5, with D unclear. Between the trimmed V and J ends, which lost 8 bases and 6 bases, there was a span of 11 bases. CDR3 length: 12 residues. Germline V lookup: CDR1 SNHLY, CDR2 FYNNEI. The CDR3 sequence: CASSVLLQPQHF. DNA for the CDR3: TGTGCCAGCTCGGTGCTACTTCAGCCCCAGCATTTT.

The chain couples TRBV5-1 to TRBJ2-7; D is unclear. The CDR3 runs to 14 residues. V was trimmed by 4 bases and J by 2 bases, leaving 13 bases between them. CDR1 is SGHRS, CDR2 YFSETQ, per germline. CDR3 region: CASSQDTTTYEQYF. The CDR3 nucleotides read TGCGCCAGCAGCCAAGATACAACAACCTACGAGCAGTACTTC. The full variable domain, rest sourced from reference TRBV5-1 and TRBJ2-7, is KAGVTQTPRYLIKTRGQQVTLSCSPISGHRSVSWYQQTPGQGLQFLFEYFSETQRNKGNFPGRFSGRQFSNSRSEMNVSTLELGDSALYLCASSQDTTTYEQYFGPGTRLTVT.

The chain employs TRBV6-4 and TRBJ1-3, with D possibly TRBD1 on 6 matching bases. The V gene lost 6 bases and the J gene lost 0 bases, with 21 bases spanning the gap. This CDR3 is built from 18 residues. CDR1 is MRHNA, CDR2 SNTAGT, per germline. Written as DNA, the CDR3 is TGTGCCAGCAGCAAACTTATACACAGGGTTAGCTCTGGAAACACCATATATTTT. Protein sequence: CASSKLIHRVSSGNTIYF.

The chain is built from TRBV30 and TRBJ2-7; D perhaps matches TRBD1 (6 bases). The germline gives CDR1 GTSNPN, CDR2 SVGIG (reference sequence). V gave up 2 bases and J gave up 7 bases, with 18 bases separating them. This CDR3 spans 14 amino acids. CDR3 coding DNA: TGTGCCTGGAGTCACACAGGGCCTCCGGGAGAGCAGTACTTC. It is translated as CAWSHTGPPGEQYF.

The chain uses TRBV19 and TRBJ1-5; D might be TRBD1 (5 bases). The CDR3 covers 15 residues. The V gene's germline CDR1 is LNHDA and CDR2 SQIVND (reference sequence). Trimming removed 2 bases at V and 4 bases at J, with 12 bases between. The CDR3 here is CASSISGEGNQPQHF. The CDR3 coding sequence is TGTGCCAGTAGTATATCGGGGGAAGGAAATCAGCCCCAGCATTTT.

This clone came up once. The chain combines TRBV9 with TRBJ1-1; 10 positions agree with TRBD1. The ends lost 4 bases at V and 9 bases at J; junction bases unmatched: 9. There are 14 residues in the CDR3. CDR1 is SGDLS and CDR2 is YYNGEE in the germline V gene. CDR3 residues: CASSTSGTGVQAFF. In DNA, the CDR3 is TGTGCCAGCAGCACCTCCGGGACAGGGGTTCAAGCTTTCTTT.

The chain uses TRBV6-6 and TRBJ1-2; D might be TRBD1 (6 bases). V was clipped by 6 bases and J by 8 bases, with 16 bases between them. CDR1 MNHNY and CDR2 SVGAGI come from the germline V gene (reference sequence). The CDR3 sequence is 13 residues long. In DNA, the CDR3 is TGTGCCAGCAGCCCCAGCCCGGACAGAGGCTACACCTTC. It translates to CASSPSPDRGYTF.

The chain employs TRBV5-6 and TRBJ2-5, with 9 bases matching TRBD1. The CDR3 length is 16 residues. CDR1 SGHDT and CDR2 YYEEEE come from the germline V gene. V was clipped by 4 bases and J by 9 bases; unmatched bases: 16. The DNA of the CDR3 is TGTGCCAGCAGCCCCCGGGGGACAGGGTCAAGAGTGCCCCAGTACTTC. Protein product: CASSPRGTGSRVPQYF.

The table lists this clone with a count of one. This chain's CDR3 is CASSPGGTGAFF. CDR3 DNA: TGTGCCAGCAGTCCAGGGGGCACAGGAGCTTTCTTT. The chain employs TRBV12-3 or TRBV12-4 and TRBJ1-1, with 8 bases fitting TRBD1. Trimming removed 5 bases from V and 10 bases from J; junction bases left unmatched: 6. The CDR3 is 12 amino acids.

The table lists this clone with a count of one. The chain joins TRBV6-1 to TRBJ1-1, with TRBD1 as a possible D gene (5 bases). This CDR3 has 14 residues. Germline V gives CDR1 MNHNS, CDR2 SASEGT. V was shortened by 0 bases and J by 2 bases, with 7 bases between the two germline ends. CDR3 sequence (DNA): TGTGCCAGCAGTGAAGCAAGGGGAAACACTGAAGCTTTCTTT. Protein product: CASSEARGNTEAFF.

This chain joins TRBV4-2 and TRBJ2-3; D is perhaps TRBD2 (5 bases). V was shortened by 0 bases and J by 0 bases, with 19 bases between the two germline ends. The germline gives CDR1 LGHNA, CDR2 YNFKEQ. The CDR3 is 19 residues long. CDR3 bases: TGTGCCAGCAGCCAAGATCAGGCTAGGACTCATAAAAGCACAGATACGCAGTATTTT. Encoded protein: CASSQDQARTHKSTDTQYF.

The rearrangement links TRBV6-5 to TRBJ1-5; D might be TRBD1 (6 bases). Trimming removed 0 bases from V and 6 bases from J, with 9 bases in between. The CDR3 has 14 residues. Per the germline V gene, CDR1 is MNHEY and CDR2 is SVGAGI. The CDR3 here is CASSYSRGGQPQHF. The CDR3 region has the DNA TGTGCCAGCAGTTACTCCAGGGGTGGTCAGCCCCAGCATTTT.

The chain combines TRBV19 with TRBJ1-5; a possible D gene is TRBD1 (6 bases). V shed 3 bases and J shed 1 base, with 10 bases lying between them. This CDR3 region has 15 residues. From germline, CDR1 is LNHDA and CDR2 SQIVND (reference sequence). This CDR3 reads CASSILQGSNQPQHF. The CDR3 nucleotides read TGTGCCAGTAGTATTTTACAGGGAAGCAATCAGCCCCAGCATTTT.

This chain connects TRBV5-4 to TRBJ2-2; 9 bases are a match to TRBD2. Germline V gives CDR1 SGHNT, CDR2 YYREEE (reference sequence). The CDR3 totals 15 residues. Unmatched junction bases numbered 5, after V lost 4 bases and J lost 4 bases. The CDR3 DNA sequence: TGTGCCAGCAGCGTGCGGGGGGGTGGCACCGGGGAGCTGTTTTTT. It yields the protein CASSVRGGGTGELFF. The whole variable domain, filled in from reference TRBV5-4 and TRBJ2-2, reads ETGVTQSPTHLIKTRGQQVTLRCSSQSGHNTVSWYQQALGQGPQFIFQYYREEENGRGNFPPRFSGLQFPNYSSELNVNALELDDSALYLCASSVRGGGTGELFFGEGSRLTVL.

The chain is built from TRBV10-2 and TRBJ1-1; a weak D match, TRBD1 (5 bases). V was trimmed by 6 bases and J by 4 bases, leaving 12 bases between them. Germline-derived CDR1 and CDR2 are WSHSY and SAAADI. This CDR3 is 13 amino acids long. CDR3 protein: CASRQDWGTEAFF. The CDR3 nucleotides read TGCGCCAGCAGACAGGATTGGGGCACTGAAGCTTTCTTT.

This chain uses TRBV4-1 with TRBJ1-5; weak D call: TRBD1 (6 bases). Germline values: CDR1 MGHRA, CDR2 YSYEKL. Trimming shortened V by 4 bases and J by 1 base, and 11 bases separated the two germline ends. The CDR3 extends over 15 amino acids. CDR3 coding DNA: TGCGCCAGCAGCCGAGGGGGAGGGAGCAATCAGCCCCAGCATTTT. It translates to CASSRGGGSNQPQHF.

The chain links TRBV5-4 to TRBJ2-3; TRBD2 matches 15 bases. The CDR3 has 16 residues. V trimming: 4 bases; J trimming: 5 bases; junction bases outside the gene matches: 5. From germline, CDR1 is SGHNT and CDR2 YYREEE (reference sequence). This CDR3 reads CASSAGLAGGEDTQYF. CDR3 nucleotides: TGTGCCAGCAGCGCCGGACTAGCGGGGGGGGAAGATACGCAGTATTTT.